The following is a T cell receptor beta chain sequence with its context. The data derive from a study of blood T cell repertoires in COVID-19. Looking at the study overall: Samples representing acute and convalescent COVID-19 were sourced from the United States, Italy and Spain. T cells, B-cell-depleted T cells, or PBMCs provided the cDNA or gDNA that served as material.

CDR1 is SGHNT, CDR2 YYREEE, per germline (reference sequence). With 4 bases removed from V and 1 base from J, the gap between germline ends came to 11 bases. The CDR3 covers 14 residues. Authors' methods: Estimated nucleated cell counts came from reference gene primer amplification. Here immunoSEQ multiplex PCR was the method, and the copy in TCRdb shows in-frame clones only, minus some. V and J calls and clone size are those listed in that table; D and trimming were worked out from the DNA. Among around 100,000 clones listed, roughly 86% were seen once. The origin of this receptor is a human donor in a cohort sampled during active COVID-19. Sequenced input: peripheral blood. The V call is TRBV5-4, the J call TRBJ1-1; maybe TRBD1 (5 bases). The CDR3 region is CASSLQVRNTEAFF. In nucleotides, the CDR3 is TGTGCCAGCAGCCTACAGGTACGGAACACTGAAGCTTTCTTT. Filled out from reference TRBV5-4 and TRBJ1-1, the complete variable domain reads ETGVTQSPTHLIKTRGQQVTLRCSSQSGHNTVSWYQQALGQGPQFIFQYYREEENGRGNFPPRFSGLQFPNYSSELNVNALELDDSALYLCASSLQVRNTEAFFGQGTRLTVV.